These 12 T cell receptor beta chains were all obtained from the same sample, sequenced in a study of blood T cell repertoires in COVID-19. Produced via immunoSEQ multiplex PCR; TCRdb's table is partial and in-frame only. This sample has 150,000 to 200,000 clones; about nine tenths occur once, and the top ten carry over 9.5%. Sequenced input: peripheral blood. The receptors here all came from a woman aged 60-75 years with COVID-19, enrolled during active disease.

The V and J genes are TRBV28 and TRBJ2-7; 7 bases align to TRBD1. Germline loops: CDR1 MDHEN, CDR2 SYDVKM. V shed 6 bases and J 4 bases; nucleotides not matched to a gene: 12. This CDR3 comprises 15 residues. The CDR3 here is CASSSSADRAYEQYF. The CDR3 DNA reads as TGTGCCAGCAGCTCGAGCGCAGACAGGGCTTACGAGCAGTACTTC.

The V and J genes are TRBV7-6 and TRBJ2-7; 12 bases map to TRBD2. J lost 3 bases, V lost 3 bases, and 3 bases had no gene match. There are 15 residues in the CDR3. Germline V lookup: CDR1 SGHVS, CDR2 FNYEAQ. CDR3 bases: TGTGCCAGCAGCTTGACTAGCGGGAGTATCTACGAGCAGTACTTC. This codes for CASSLTSGSIYEQYF.

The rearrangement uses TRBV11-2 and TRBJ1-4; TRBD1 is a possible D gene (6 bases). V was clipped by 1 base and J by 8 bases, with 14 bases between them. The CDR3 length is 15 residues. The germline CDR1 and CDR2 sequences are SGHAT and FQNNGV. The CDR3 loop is CASSLVSGVGEKLFF. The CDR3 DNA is TGTGCCAGCAGCTTAGTTTCAGGGGTTGGGGAAAAACTGTTTTTT.

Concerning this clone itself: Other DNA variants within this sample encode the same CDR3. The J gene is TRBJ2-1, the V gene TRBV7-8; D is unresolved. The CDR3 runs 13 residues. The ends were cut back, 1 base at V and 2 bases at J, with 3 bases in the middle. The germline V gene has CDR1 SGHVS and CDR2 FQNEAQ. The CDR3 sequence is CASSLGAYNEQFF. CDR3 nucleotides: TGTGCCAGCAGCTTAGGCGCCTACAATGAGCAGTTCTTC.

CDR3 in DNA: TGTGCCAGCAGCTTGGGCCGACAGGTTGGCTACACCTTC. This sequence encodes CASSLGRQVGYTF. The rearrangement joins TRBV5-4 to TRBJ1-2; D possibly corresponds to TRBD1 (6 bases). In germline, CDR1 is SGHNT, CDR2 YYREEE (reference sequence). V lost 0 bases, J lost 7 bases, and 10 bases lay in between. This CDR3 has 13 amino acids.

The CDR3 sequence: CASRPSAGGSYEQYF. The DNA for the CDR3 is TGTGCCAGTAGGCCCTCGGCGGGGGGTAGCTACGAGCAGTACTTC. The gene calls are TRBV19 and TRBJ2-7; 8 bases line up with TRBD2. CDR1 is LNHDA, CDR2 SQIVND, per germline (reference sequence). The CDR3 length is 15 residues. V was pared by 6 bases and J by 3 bases, with 10 bases of the junction left unmatched.

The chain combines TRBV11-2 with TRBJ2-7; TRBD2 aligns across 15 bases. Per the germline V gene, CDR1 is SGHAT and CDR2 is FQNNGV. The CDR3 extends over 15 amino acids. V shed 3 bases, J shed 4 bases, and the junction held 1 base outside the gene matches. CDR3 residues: CASSFGTSGRYEQYF. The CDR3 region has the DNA TGTGCCAGCAGCTTCGGGACTAGCGGGAGGTACGAGCAGTACTTC.

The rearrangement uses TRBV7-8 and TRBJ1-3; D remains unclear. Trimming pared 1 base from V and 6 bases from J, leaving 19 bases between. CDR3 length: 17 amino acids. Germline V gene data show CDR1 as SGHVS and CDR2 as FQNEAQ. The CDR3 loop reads CASSLDWAGSLPNTIYF. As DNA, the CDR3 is TGTGCCAGCAGCTTAGACTGGGCGGGGTCCCTGCCAAACACCATATATTTT.

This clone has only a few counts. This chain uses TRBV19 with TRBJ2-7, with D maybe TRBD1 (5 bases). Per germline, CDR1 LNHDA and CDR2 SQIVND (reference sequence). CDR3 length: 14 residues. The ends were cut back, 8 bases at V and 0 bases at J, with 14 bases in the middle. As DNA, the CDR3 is TGTGCCAGTCGGCCAGGGTCTAACTCCTACGAGCAGTACTTC. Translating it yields CASRPGSNSYEQYF.

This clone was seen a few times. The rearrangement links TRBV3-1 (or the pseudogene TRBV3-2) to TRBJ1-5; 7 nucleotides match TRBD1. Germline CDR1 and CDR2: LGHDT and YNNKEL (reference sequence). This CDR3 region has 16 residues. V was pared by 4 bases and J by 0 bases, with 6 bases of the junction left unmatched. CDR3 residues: CASSLRDRYSNQPQHF. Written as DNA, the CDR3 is TGTGCCAGCAGCCTCCGGGACAGATATAGCAATCAGCCCCAGCATTTT.

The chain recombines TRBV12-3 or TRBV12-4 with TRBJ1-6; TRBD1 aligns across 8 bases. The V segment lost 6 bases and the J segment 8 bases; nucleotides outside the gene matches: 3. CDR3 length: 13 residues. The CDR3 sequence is CASSLQGDSPLHF. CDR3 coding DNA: TGTGCCAGCAGCCTACAGGGGGATTCACCCCTCCACTTT.

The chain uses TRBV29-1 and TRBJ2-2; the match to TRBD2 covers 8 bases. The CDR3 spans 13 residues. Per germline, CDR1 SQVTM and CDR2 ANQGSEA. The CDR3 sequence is CGGGQRLTGELFF. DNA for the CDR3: TGCGGCGGGGGGCAGCGGCTTACCGGGGAGCTGTTTTTT.